What follows are 22 T cell receptor beta chains derived from one specimen sequenced in a study of T cell changes during pregnancy in multiple sclerosis. Using immunoSEQ multiplex PCR, the repertoire was profiled, and TCRdb retains in-frame clones only, with some absent. The repertoire holds approximately 90,000 clones, with approximately 94% as singletons. The sequenced sample was peripheral blood, obtained in the third trimester of pregnancy. Receptors were obtained from a female donor with multiple sclerosis, enrolled in a pregnancy study.

This clone has a single count. The V gene is TRBV7-8, the J gene TRBJ2-5; unclear D gene. Deletions cut 5 bases from V and 2 bases from J, with 6 bases between. Germline V gene sequence: CDR1 SGHVS, CDR2 FQNEAQ. The CDR3 is 12 residues long. The CDR3 spells CASSLNQETQYF. The DNA of the CDR3 is TGTGCCAGCAGCCTAAATCAAGAGACCCAGTACTTC.

This chain joins TRBV19 and TRBJ2-1; TRBD2 matches at 8 bases. Germline V gene lookup returns CDR1 LNHDA and CDR2 SQIVND (reference sequence). Germline trimming cut 3 bases from V and 1 base from J; bases unmatched to any gene: 14. CDR3 size: 19 residues. CDR3 DNA sequence: TGTGCCAGTAGTATCTGGGCTGCTGCGGGGGGCTCATCCTACAATGAGCAGTTCTTC. It translates to CASSIWAAAGGSSYNEQFF.

This sequence joins TRBV21-1 and TRBJ2-2; the table's D call TRBD1 went unverified against the DNA. TRBV21-1 is flagged as a pseudogene. This CDR3 has 17 amino acids. The CDR3 nucleotides read TGTGCCAACACAAAGGGGACCGGGACAGGAGACACCGGGGAGCTGTTTTTT. It translates to CANTKGTGTGDTGELFF.

The J gene is TRBJ2-7, the V gene TRBV10-2; 10 bases agree with TRBD2. From germline, CDR1 is WSHSY and CDR2 SAAADI. V lost 7 bases and J lost 6; bases outside the gene matches: 6. CDR3 length: 13 residues. The CDR3 here is CASKSSGSGEQYF. The CDR3, as DNA: TGCGCCAGCAAATCTAGCGGGAGTGGCGAGCAGTACTTC.

V usage is TRBV9 and J usage is TRBJ2-1; possibly TRBD2 for D (6 bases). With 0 bases removed from V and 0 bases from J, the gap between germline ends came to 10 bases. This CDR3 is built from 16 residues. The V gene's germline CDR1 is SGDLS and CDR2 YYNGEE. Here the CDR3 reads CASSVVGRGSYNEQFF. The CDR3 nucleotides are TGTGCCAGCAGCGTAGTCGGGAGAGGCTCCTACAATGAGCAGTTCTTC.

The chain has TRBV5-1 and TRBJ1-2; D not certain. Germline values: CDR1 SGHRS, CDR2 YFSETQ. V shed 0 bases and J shed 8 bases, with 11 bases lying between them. The CDR3 length is 13 residues. The CDR3: CASSLALALGYTF. CDR3 DNA sequence: TGCGCCAGCAGCTTGGCTCTAGCGCTAGGCTACACCTTC.

The CDR3 region has the DNA TGCGCCAGCAGCGGACAGGGGGCTCGAACCGGGGAGCTGTTTTTT. It specifies CASSGQGARTGELFF. The chain employs TRBV5-1 and TRBJ2-2, with 11 positions matching TRBD1. Germline V gives CDR1 SGHRS, CDR2 YFSETQ. Losses at the gene ends were 4 bases for V and 5 bases for J; bases not matched to a gene: 4. The CDR3 is 15 amino acids.

The V gene is TRBV14, the J gene TRBJ2-7; D may be TRBD2 (5 bases). Germline lookup yields CDR1 SGHDN and CDR2 FVKESK. This CDR3 is built from 12 residues. Trimming left V 4 bases short and J 6 bases short, with 10 bases between. CDR3 DNA sequence: TGTGCCAGCAGCCCTGGAGGTAGCGAGCAGTACTTC. This sequence encodes CASSPGGSEQYF.

V is TRBV6-6 and J is TRBJ1-3, with D unclear. V shed 8 bases and J shed 0 bases, with 8 bases lying between them. The CDR3 is 13 amino acids. The germline V gene has CDR1 MNHNY and CDR2 SVGAGI (reference sequence). CDR3 region: CASRAGSGNTIYF. The CDR3 nucleotides are TGTGCCAGCCGTGCGGGCTCTGGAAACACCATATATTTT.

This chain uses TRBV28 with TRBJ2-1; tentatively, D is TRBD2 (5 bases). Germline CDR1 and CDR2: MDHEN and SYDVKM. Trimming removed 7 bases from V and 2 bases from J, with 12 bases in between. The CDR3 consists of 14 residues. CDR3 sequence: CASNVGGAYNEQFF. In DNA, the CDR3 is TGTGCCAGCAACGTAGGAGGAGCCTACAATGAGCAGTTCTTC.

The V call is TRBV27, the J call TRBJ2-7; the D gene is possibly TRBD2 (5 bases). V lost 2 bases and J lost 4, with 12 bases in between. The CDR3 length is 14 residues. CDR1 and CDR2 (germline): MNHEY, SMNVEV (reference sequence). The CDR3 here is CASSLNGEQYEQYF. The CDR3 DNA reads TGTGCCAGCAGTTTAAACGGGGAACAGTACGAGCAGTACTTC.

V usage is TRBV18 and J usage is TRBJ2-3, with 8 bases fitting TRBD1. CDR1 and CDR2 from the germline V gene are KGHSH and LQKENI. The V gene end was trimmed by 0 bases and the J gene end by 3 bases; junction bases not matched to a gene: 2. The CDR3 runs 15 residues. CDR3 sequence (DNA): TGTGCCAGCTCACCACCGACAGGGGTAACAGATACGCAGTATTTT. Its translation is CASSPPTGVTDTQYF.

The chain couples TRBV5-1 to TRBJ2-1, with unresolved D. The germline V gene encodes CDR1 SGHRS and CDR2 YFSETQ. Trimming took off 4 bases at V and 7 bases at J, with 15 bases between the two ends. The CDR3 totals 14 residues. The chain's CDR3 is CASSLDKSPNEQFF. CDR3 nucleotides: TGCGCCAGCAGCCTTGACAAGTCTCCGAATGAGCAGTTCTTC. Drawing the rest from reference TRBV5-1 and TRBJ2-1, the complete variable domain is KAGVTQTPRYLIKTRGQQVTLSCSPISGHRSVSWYQQTPGQGLQFLFEYFSETQRNKGNFPGRFSGRQFSNSRSEMNVSTLELGDSALYLCASSLDKSPNEQFFGPGTRLTVL.

The gene calls are TRBV6-1 and TRBJ2-2, with TRBD2 as a possible D gene (5 bases). Germline V CDR1 and CDR2: MNHNS, SASEGT. Trimming shortened V by 3 bases and J by 6 bases, and 14 bases separated the two germline ends. This CDR3 is built from 15 residues. The CDR3, as DNA: TGTGCCAGCAGTGATTGGGGAGACGACCCCGGGGAGCTGTTTTTT. Its protein is CASSDWGDDPGELFF.

The genes are TRBV30 and TRBJ1-2; a possible D gene is TRBD1 (5 bases). CDR3 size: 15 residues. The V gene lost 0 bases and the J gene lost 0 bases, with 11 bases spanning the gap. The germline V gene has CDR1 GTSNPN and CDR2 SVGIG (reference sequence). As DNA, the CDR3 is TGTGCCTGGAGTGTCCACGGGGGGGCTAACTATGGCTACACCTTC. Its translation: CAWSVHGGANYGYTF.

V and J are TRBV19 and TRBJ1-1, with no clear D. Between the trimmed V and J ends, which lost 3 bases and 4 bases, there was a span of 9 bases. The CDR3 has 13 residues. Per germline, CDR1 LNHDA and CDR2 SQIVND (reference sequence). The CDR3 protein is CASSISGLTEAFF. DNA of the CDR3: TGTGCCAGTAGTATCAGCGGGCTCACTGAAGCTTTCTTT. The variable domain in full, completed from reference TRBV19 and TRBJ1-1, reads DGGITQSPKYLFRKEGQNVTLSCEQNLNHDAMYWYRQDPGQGLRLIYYSQIVNDFQKGDIAEGYSVSREKKESFPLTVTSAQKNPTAFYLCASSISGLTEAFFGQGTRLTVV.

This clone was seen just once. V and J are TRBV27 and TRBJ1-6; perhaps TRBD1 as D (5 bases). From germline, CDR1 is MNHEY and CDR2 SMNVEV (reference sequence). The CDR3 runs to 13 residues. V was pared by 5 bases and J by 6 bases, with 8 bases between. The CDR3 protein is CASSLRVNSPLHF. For the CDR3, the DNA is TGTGCCAGCAGTCTCAGGGTTAATTCACCCCTCCACTTT.

The chain recombines TRBV11-2 with TRBJ1-5; TRBD1 matches 11 bases. Germline trimming cut 4 bases from V and 3 bases from J; bases unmatched to any gene: 2. In germline, CDR1 is SGHAT, CDR2 FQNNGV. The CDR3 extends over 15 amino acids. CDR3 in DNA: TGTGCCAGCAGCTCGGACAGGGGGCCCAATCAGCCCCAGCATTTT. Translated, it gives CASSSDRGPNQPQHF.

The chain combines TRBV19 with TRBJ1-2, with D perhaps TRBD1 (6 bases). The CDR3 totals 14 residues. Deletions cut 8 bases from V and 6 bases from J, with 19 bases between. CDR1 and CDR2 (germline): LNHDA, SQIVND (reference sequence). As DNA, the CDR3 is TGTGCCAGTGCCTCGGGGGGCGCTTTGAATGGCTACACCTTC. Translated, it gives CASASGGALNGYTF.

The chain joins TRBV9 to TRBJ2-1; 11 bases map to TRBD2. CDR1 and CDR2 (germline): SGDLS, YYNGEE. This CDR3 contains 16 residues. The V gene end was trimmed by 3 bases and the J gene end by 5 bases; junction bases not matched to a gene: 7. CDR3 protein: CASSAVLAGEDNEQFF. CDR3 DNA sequence: TGTGCCAGCAGCGCCGTACTAGCGGGAGAGGACAATGAGCAGTTCTTC.

The CDR3 coding sequence is TGCAGCGTTGAAGCCCCGGACAGGGATTGGGAGACCCAGTACTTC. Translating it yields CSVEAPDRDWETQYF. The V gene is TRBV29-1, the J gene TRBJ2-5; 8 bases match TRBD1. V trimming: 1 base; J trimming: 5 bases; junction bases outside the gene matches: 9. CDR1 and CDR2 (germline): SQVTM, ANQGSEA. The CDR3 runs to 15 residues.

The rearrangement links TRBV20-1 to TRBJ2-7; TRBD2 agrees at 7 bases. The J segment lost 6 bases and the V segment lost 5 bases, leaving 4 bases of the junction unmatched. Germline lookup yields CDR1 DFQATT and CDR2 SNEGSKA (reference sequence). The CDR3 is 11 amino acids. CDR3: CSAGSGIEQYF. The CDR3 DNA is TGCAGTGCTGGCAGCGGGATCGAGCAGTACTTC.